This T cell receptor beta chain was obtained from a study of human T cells and chemical hapten exposure. For the study at large: Patients, a majority of them female, were diagnosed with alopecia areata, totalis or universalis. Whole-study results and caveats: Unchanged with DPC sensitization were TCRs above 1 in 1000 frequency. Donors were affected by alopecia, so their immune reaction might vary from that of healthy individuals.

MiXCR was run by TCRdb on the RACE reads, yielding one entry per CDR3 protein. The sample includes roughly 72,000 distinct CDR3 sequences, over 9% seen only once; the top ten take roughly 1.5%. Time point given: patch test 1, 2 weeks after DPC sensitization. Treatment: therapeutic diphenylcyclopropenone sensitization with weekly scalp DPC. About this clonotype itself: Its antigen remains unknown.

The source is a woman in her fifties or sixties with alopecia areata. Some clones in this sample may be carry-over from other donors' samples. This material consisted of whole blood, taken in connection with sensitization to the hapten diphenylcyclopropenone (DPC).

For the CDR3, the DNA is TGCAGTGCTAGAGGGGTCACTGAAGCTTTCTTT. This translates into CSARGVTEAFF. The chain has TRBV20-1 and TRBJ1-1; D uncertain. The CDR3 runs 11 residues. CDR1 and CDR2 (germline): DFQATT, SNEGSKA (reference sequence). Between the trimmed V and J ends, which lost 1 base and 4 bases, there was a span of 4 bases.